The present TCR beta chain was sequenced within a study of long-term antiretroviral therapy in people with HIV (dated by TCRdb to the early 2020s). General notes on the study: Collection of the earliest samples took place about a decade ahead of the 2015 WHO recommendation for immediate ART, at a time when ART was typically delayed until CD4 counts fell. A retrospective serial study tested whether ART initiation and durable HIV suppression were associated with changes in peripheral blood TRB repertoire composition and diversity. The cohort contributed over 150 cryopreserved PBMC samples from about 33 adults with confirmed HIV infection, collected serially over a mean of about 6 years (range 1-12). About two fifths of the roughly 30 participants with HIV were female. No cross-contamination during QIAcube processing was seen in test extractions of a monoclonal T-cell line run alongside 33 polyclonal samples.

This clone came up a few times. Its antigen specificity is not known. No clone much larger than this one lies a single base away; base qualities are absent. The immunoSEQ hsTCRB v3.0 assay was used at survey level resolution for TRB variable region sequencing. A depth of roughly 35,000-50,000 T-cell genomes per sample was targeted for TRB sequencing. An Illumina MiSeq with a v3 150-cycle kit was used to sequence the pooled TRB libraries. Turning to the authors' computational methods: Repertoire analysis ran in R within a reproducible Nextflow workflow covering QC, data transformation and analysis. Custom analyses were implemented in LymphoSeq2, an R package for AIRR-Seq data exploration. Four samples that produced fewer than 5000 total TRB sequences were removed, so 188 HIV repertoires were analyzed. Of the approximately 190 retained HIV repertoires, over 55 were collected before and around 130 after ART initiation. Repertoires were downsampled to 5000 TRB nucleotide sequences, with summary statistics averaged over 100 downsampling iterations. The analysis kept only TRB sequences whose CDR3 regions were at least seven amino acids long. Diversity was assessed using a clonality score derived from Shannon entropy and using the Gini coefficient. In the repertoire networks, any two of the top 5000 CDR3 amino acid sequences were linked whenever the two sequences differed by an edit distance of one. For TRB CDR3 amino acid sequences, antigen specificity groups and MHC restriction were predicted with GLIPH2. CDR3 amino acid sequences were matched against VDJdb and McPAS-TCR to flag known CMV, EBV, HIV or tissue antigen associations. Pre-ART, post-ART and control groups were compared with Wilcoxon signed-rank tests and Holm-Bonferroni correction. TCRdb obtained this table from immuneACCESS and retained in-frame rearrangements with V and J assigned. These tables miss some clones; where compared with another copy, unresolved V genes account for less than half of the shortfall, and the remainder is unexplained. That table supplies the V and J calls and clone size; D and trimming were determined from the DNA. This sample gives about 11,000 clones in total; 81% of them show up just once. Approximately 18% of the sample goes to the ten largest clones.

CDR1 and CDR2 were assigned from the germline V gene as SNHLY and FYNNEI. From the cysteine up to the phenylalanine, the CDR3 has a length of 15 residues. CDR3 DNA only is kept here, 45 bases in frame from base 1. V lost 7 bases and J lost 4 bases; the stretch between them is 17 bases long. The investigation overall reported the following: Because PBMC availability was limited, only the TCR beta chain was sequenced, with no alpha chain pairing. No data were available on ART adherence, viral resistance or therapy changes, limiting inferences about post-ART repertoire changes. Unsorted PBMC were profiled instead of sorted CD4+ and CD8+ T cells because pre-ART samples had limited cell numbers. The samples were dated from about 2003 to 2018, and the ART regimens that were used may be less effective than current ART regimens. Starting ART was linked to a significant rise in TRB diversity, yet even after long-term ART the diversity remained significantly lower than in transplant donor controls. Expanded TRB clones identified before ART initiation dominated the repertoire at all time points, although this dominance fluctuated and declined in many PLHIV after ART. Narrower CDR3 length ranges were observed in HIV repertoires than in controls, and an antigen-experienced repertoire with only a slight naive shift after ART was suggested by the network structure.

Inclusion was restricted to participants for whom at least one PBMC sample before ART initiation and at least two post-ART samples were available. Every participant with HIV received treatment in the United States of America. Before DNA extraction, cryopreserved samples of about 0.9-11 million PBMC were thawed and washed. At the time of the earliest PBMC sample, participants with HIV were aged between about 20 and 54 years. PBMC samples were contributed by each participant from 1-4 timepoints before ART initiation and 2-8 timepoints after ART initiation, with a median of 7 samples. For every participant, serial HIV viral load, CD4+ T-cell count, ART history and demographic data were obtained. Using a Qiagen kit on a QIAcube, genomic DNA was extracted from unsorted PBMC, with samples processed in batches of 12.

The chain is encoded by TRBV2 joined to TRBJ1-5; a tentative D call is TRBD1 (6 bases match). This clonotype was obtained from a man aged 35 to 55 with HIV. Sequenced material: unsorted PBMCs, taken 1.8 years after starting antiretroviral therapy. The sequence in DNA is TGTGCCAGCAATTTCGTTGGGGGGGCTAATCAGCCCCAGCATTTT. This encodes CASNFVGGANQPQHF. Reference TRBV2 and TRBJ1-5 genes cover what lies past the CDR3, so the full variable domain is EPEVTQTPSHQVTQMGQEVILRCVPISNHLYFYWYRQILGQKVEFLVSFYNNEISEKSEIFDDQFSVERPDGSNFTLKIRSTKLEDSAMYFCASNFVGGANQPQHFGDGTRLSIL.